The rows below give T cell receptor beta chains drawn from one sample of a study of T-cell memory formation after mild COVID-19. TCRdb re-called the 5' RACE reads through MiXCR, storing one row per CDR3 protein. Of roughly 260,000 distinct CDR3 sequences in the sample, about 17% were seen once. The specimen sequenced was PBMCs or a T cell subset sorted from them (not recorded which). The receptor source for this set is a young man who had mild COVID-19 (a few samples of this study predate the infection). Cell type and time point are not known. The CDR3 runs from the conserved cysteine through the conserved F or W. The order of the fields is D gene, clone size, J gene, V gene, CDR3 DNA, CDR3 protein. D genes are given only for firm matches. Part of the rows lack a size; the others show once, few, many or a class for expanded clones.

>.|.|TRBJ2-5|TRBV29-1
TGCAGCGCACCGTCTACAGGCCAAGAGACCCAGTACTTC
CSAPSTGQETQYF
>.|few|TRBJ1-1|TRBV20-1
TGCAGTGCGATCCTGGGTTGGGAAGCTTTCTTT
CSAILGWEAFF
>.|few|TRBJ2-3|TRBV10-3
TGTGCCATCGGCACTAGCACAGATACGCAGTATTTT
CAIGTSTDTQYF
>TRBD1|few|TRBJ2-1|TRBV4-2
TGTGCCAGCAGCGCCACGACAGGGACGTACAATGAGCAGTTCTTC
CASSATTGTYNEQFF
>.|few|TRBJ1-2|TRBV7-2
TGTGCCAGCAGCCGGGGACACCTTAACTATGGCTACACCTTC
CASSRGHLNYGYTF
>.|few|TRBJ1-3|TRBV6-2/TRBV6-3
TGTGCCAGCAGACCCCTACGACAGGTCCTTCGGATCTCTGGAAACACCATATATTTT
CASRPLRQVLRISGNTIYF
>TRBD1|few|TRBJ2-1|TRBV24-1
TGTGCCACCAGTGACCCCGGGACAGGGGACAATGAGCAGTTCTTC
CATSDPGTGDNEQFF
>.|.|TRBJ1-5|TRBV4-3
TGCGCCAGCAGCCAAGATGGTAAAGGGGAAATGCCCCAGCATTTT
CASSQDGKGEMPQHF
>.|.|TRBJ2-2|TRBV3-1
TGTGCCAGCAGCCACCCCGTATACACGAACACCGGGGAGCTGTTTTTT
CASSHPVYTNTGELFF
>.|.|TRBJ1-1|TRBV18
TGTGCCAGCTCACCCAACGGAATGGGAGTGGGCACTGAAGCTTTCTTT
CASSPNGMGVGTEAFF
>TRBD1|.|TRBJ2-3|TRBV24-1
TGTGCCACCAGTGGGACAGGAGGAGGAGCAGATACGCAGTATTTT
CATSGTGGGADTQYF
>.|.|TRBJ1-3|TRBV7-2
TGTGCCAGCAGCTTAGTTTCGGGAAGCGGAAACACCATATATTTT
CASSLVSGSGNTIYF
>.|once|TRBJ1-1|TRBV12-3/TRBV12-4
TGTGCCAGCAGCCTAGGACTGTCAGAGAGGGCTTTCTTT
CASSLGLSERAFF
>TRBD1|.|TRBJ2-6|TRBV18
TGTGCCAGCTCCGGACAGGGGACCGACTCTGGGGCCAACGTCCTGACTTTC
CASSGQGTDSGANVLTF
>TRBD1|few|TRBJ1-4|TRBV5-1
TGCGCCAGCAGCGCGGGACAGCTTAGGATAGAAAAACTGTTTTTT
CASSAGQLRIEKLFF
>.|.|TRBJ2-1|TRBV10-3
TGTGCCATCAGTGATCGAGGCAATGAGCAGTTCTTC
CAISDRGNEQFF
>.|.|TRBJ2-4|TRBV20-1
TGCAGTGCTAGAGAGGGCACCGGGTCAGCCAAAAACATTCAGTACTTC
CSAREGTGSAKNIQYF
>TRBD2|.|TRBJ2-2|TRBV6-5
TGTGCCAGCAGTTTTCTAGCGGCGAACACCGGGGAGCTGTTTTTT
CASSFLAANTGELFF
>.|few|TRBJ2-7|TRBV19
TGTGCCAGTAGTAATCGGGCAGGGTCCCGCTACGAGCAGTACTTC
CASSNRAGSRYEQYF
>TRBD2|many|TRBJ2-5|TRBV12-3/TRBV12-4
TGTGCCAGCAGTGGCACTAGCGCAGAGACCCAGTACTTC
CASSGTSAETQYF
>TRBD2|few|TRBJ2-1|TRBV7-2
TGTGCCAGCAGAGTAGCCGGGACTACTGAATGGTTCTTC
CASRVAGTTEWFF
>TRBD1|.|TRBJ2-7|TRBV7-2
TGTGCCAGCAGCGCCGGGACAGGGTTCTACGAGCAGTACTTC
CASSAGTGFYEQYF
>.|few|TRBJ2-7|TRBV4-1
TGCGCCAGCAGCCAAGATGGGGACCCGCAGTACTTC
CASSQDGDPQYF
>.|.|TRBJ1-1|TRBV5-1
TGCGCCAGCAGCTTGGTAAGGGATGAAGCTTTCTTT
CASSLVRDEAFF
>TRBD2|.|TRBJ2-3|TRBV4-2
TGTGCCAGCAGCCAAGTCTCAGCGGGGGGCTTCACAGATACGCAGTATTTT
CASSQVSAGGFTDTQYF
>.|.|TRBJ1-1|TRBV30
TGTGCCTGGATTTCACAGGGCTTCACTGAAGCTTTCTTT
CAWISQGFTEAFF
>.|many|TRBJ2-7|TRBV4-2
TGTGCCAGCAGCCAAGATATCAGGGGATCCTCCTACGAGCAGTACTTC
CASSQDIRGSSYEQYF
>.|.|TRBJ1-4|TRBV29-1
TGCAGTTGTGGCAGCAATGAAAATGAAAAACTGTTTTTT
CSCGSNENEKLFF
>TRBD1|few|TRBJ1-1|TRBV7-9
TGTGCCAGCATGGACAGGGCCAACACTGAAGCTTTCTTT
CASMDRANTEAFF
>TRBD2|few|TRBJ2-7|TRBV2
TGTGCCAGCAGAACTAGCGGGGGGGCTACCTACGAGCAGTACTTC
CASRTSGGATYEQYF
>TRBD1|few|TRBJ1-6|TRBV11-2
TGTGCCAGCAGCCGATCTACAGGGGTGATCTCACCCCTCCACTTT
CASSRSTGVISPLHF
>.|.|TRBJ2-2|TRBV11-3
TGTGCCAGCAGCCTAGGTTGGGGAACCGGGGAGCTGTTTTTT
CASSLGWGTGELFF
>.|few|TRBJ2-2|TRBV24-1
TGTGCCACCATCGGGGGTGACGCCGGGGAGCTGTTTTTT
CATIGGDAGELFF
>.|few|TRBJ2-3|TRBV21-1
TGTGCCAGCAGCAAAGAGCCAGATACGCAGTATTTT
CASSKEPDTQYF
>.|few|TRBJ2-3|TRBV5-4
TGTGCCAGCAGCTTGGACTCTGGTGACACAGATACGCAGTATTTT
CASSLDSGDTDTQYF
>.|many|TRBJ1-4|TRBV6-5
TGTGCCAGCAGTTACTCACAGACGCGTGAAAAACTGTTTTTT
CASSYSQTREKLFF
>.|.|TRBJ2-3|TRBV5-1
TGCGCCAGCAGCGTGGGGGGTCCTAGCACAGATACGCAGTATTTT
CASSVGGPSTDTQYF
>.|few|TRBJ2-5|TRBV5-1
TGCGCCAGCAGCTTGAGCGGCAGTGAAGAGACCCAGTACTTC
CASSLSGSEETQYF
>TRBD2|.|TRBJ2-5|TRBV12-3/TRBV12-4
TGTGCCAGCAGTTCCGGGAGCGGGGGGGCCGGAGAGACCCAGTACTTC
CASSSGSGGAGETQYF
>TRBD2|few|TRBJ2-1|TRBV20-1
TGCAGTGCCTCTAGCGGCGTCGCCTACAATGAGCAGTTCTTC
CSASSGVAYNEQFF
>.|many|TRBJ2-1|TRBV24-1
TGTGCCACCAGTGATTTATCGAGCTATGAGCAGTTCTTC
CATSDLSSYEQFF
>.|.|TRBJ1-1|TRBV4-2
TGTGCCAGCAGCCAAGGACAGGTCATACCAGCTTTCTTT
CASSQGQVIPAFF
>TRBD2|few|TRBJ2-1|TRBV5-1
TGCGCCAGCAGCGGGACTAGCGGGGCCTACAATGAGCAGTTCTTC
CASSGTSGAYNEQFF
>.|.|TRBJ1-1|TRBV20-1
TGCAGAACAAGGGGATATTTCTTT
CRTRGYFF
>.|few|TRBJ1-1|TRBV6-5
TGTGCCAGCAGAAACAGGATTATGAACACTGAAGCTTTCTTT
CASRNRIMNTEAFF
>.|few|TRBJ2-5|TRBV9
TGTGCCAGCAGCGTGGGGCTAGCTAGAGAGACCCAGTACTTC
CASSVGLARETQYF
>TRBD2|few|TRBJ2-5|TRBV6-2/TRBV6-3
TGTGCCAGCAGGGGACTAGCGGGGGGCGACGGGCAAGAGACCCAGTACTTC
CASRGLAGGDGQETQYF